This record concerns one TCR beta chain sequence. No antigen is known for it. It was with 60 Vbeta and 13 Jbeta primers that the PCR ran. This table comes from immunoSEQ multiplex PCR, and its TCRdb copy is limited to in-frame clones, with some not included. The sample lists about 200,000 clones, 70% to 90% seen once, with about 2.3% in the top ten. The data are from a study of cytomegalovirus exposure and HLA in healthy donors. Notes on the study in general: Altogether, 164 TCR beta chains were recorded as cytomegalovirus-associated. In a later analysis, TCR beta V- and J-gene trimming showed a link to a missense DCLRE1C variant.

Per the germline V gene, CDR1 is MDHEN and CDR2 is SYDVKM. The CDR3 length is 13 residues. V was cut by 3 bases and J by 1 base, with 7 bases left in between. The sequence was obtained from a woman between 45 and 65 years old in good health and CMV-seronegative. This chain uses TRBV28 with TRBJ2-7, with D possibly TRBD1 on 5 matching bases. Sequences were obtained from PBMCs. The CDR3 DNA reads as TGTGCCAGCAGTTTGGGGCCTTCCTACGAGCAGTACTTC. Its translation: CASSLGPSYEQYF.